This passage covers 31 T cell receptor beta chains from one sample sequenced in a study of shared clonotypes between healthy human individuals. The protocol was immunoSEQ multiplex PCR, while the TCRdb copy is restricted to in-frame clones and leaves out a portion. In the table there are approximately 940,000 clones, around three quarters of which are singletons. Sequencing used memory CD4+ T cells sorted from blood. Subset in this sample: CD45RA-negative fraction. These receptors came from a man younger than 30 in good health.

The rearrangement uses TRBV15 and TRBJ2-5, with D unresolved. V gave up 4 bases and J gave up 2 bases, with 17 bases separating them. This CDR3 has 16 amino acids. Germline loops: CDR1 LNHNV, CDR2 YYDKDF (reference sequence). The CDR3, as DNA: TGTGCCACCAGCATCACCCGGACGGCGATACAAGAGACCCAGTACTTC. Residues: CATSITRTAIQETQYF.

This sequence joins TRBV7-2 and TRBJ2-1, with TRBD2 matching over 10 bases. The CDR3 extends over 14 amino acids. The trim removed 2 bases at V and 8 bases at J, leaving 3 bases unmatched. CDR1 is SGHTA and CDR2 is FQGNSA in the germline V gene. The CDR3 reads CASSLLAGVYEQFF. The CDR3 DNA reads as TGTGCCAGCAGCTTACTAGCGGGGGTTTATGAGCAGTTCTTC.

DNA of the CDR3: TGTGCCAGCAGTTTATATCCCCAAGGAGGGGGCTACACCTTC. It is translated as CASSLYPQGGGYTF. The rearrangement uses TRBV28 and TRBJ1-2, with unresolved D. Trimming took off 1 base at V and 8 bases at J, with 14 bases between the two ends. The germline CDR1 and CDR2 sequences are MDHEN and SYDVKM. The CDR3 contains 14 residues.

The V gene is TRBV18, the J gene TRBJ1-2; D ambiguous. With 3 bases removed from V and 3 bases from J, the gap between germline ends came to 14 bases. The germline V gene encodes CDR1 KGHSH and CDR2 LQKENI. The CDR3 has 15 residues. CDR3 amino acids: CASSPWQNQDYGYTF. The DNA for the CDR3 is TGTGCCAGCTCACCTTGGCAAAATCAGGACTATGGCTACACCTTC.

The V gene is TRBV6-1, the J gene TRBJ2-7, with a tentative D call TRBD1 (6 bases). The germline V gene encodes CDR1 MNHNS and CDR2 SASEGT. The V end was cut by 7 bases, the J end by 2 bases, with 15 bases between. CDR3 size: 14 residues. The CDR3 DNA sequence: TGTGCCAGCAACACTGGACAGCCCCCCTACGAGCAGTACTTC. Its protein product is CASNTGQPPYEQYF.

The CDR3 loop reads CAWSGQGASPLHF. The CDR3 DNA sequence: TGTGCCTGGAGTGGACAGGGAGCTTCACCCCTCCACTTT. The rearrangement links TRBV30 to TRBJ1-6, with 7 bases fitting TRBD1. Germline values: CDR1 GTSNPN, CDR2 SVGIG (reference sequence). There are 13 residues in the CDR3. V lost 1 base and J lost 9; bases outside the gene matches: 3.

The genes are TRBV2 and TRBJ2-3; D is unresolved. CDR3 length: 11 amino acids. V gave up 8 bases and J gave up 6 bases, with 9 bases separating them. Germline CDR1 SNHLY, CDR2 FYNNEI. CDR3 nucleotide sequence: TGTGCCAGCCTTCGGCGGGATACGCAGTATTTT. Translation gives CASLRRDTQYF.

J is TRBJ1-5 and V is TRBV7-2, with D possibly TRBD1 on 6 matching bases. The CDR3 extends over 14 amino acids. The V gene's germline CDR1 is SGHTA and CDR2 FQGNSA. Trimming left V 5 bases short and J 7 bases short, with 15 bases between. CDR3 loop: CASSERGGAQPQHF. CDR3 nucleotides: TGTGCCAGCAGCGAGCGGGGGGGGGCCCAGCCCCAGCATTTT.

The sample holds many counts of this clone. The rearrangement links TRBV7-2 to TRBJ2-2, with a weak D call TRBD2 (6 bases). V was clipped by 0 bases and J by 3 bases, with 8 bases between them. There are 15 residues in the CDR3. CDR1 and CDR2 from the germline V gene are SGHTA and FQGNSA. CDR3 sequence reads: CASSLAGGDTGELFF. The CDR3 nucleotides are TGTGCCAGCAGCTTAGCGGGGGGTGACACCGGGGAGCTGTTTTTT. The whole variable domain, remainder taken from reference TRBV7-2 and TRBJ2-2, is GAGVSQSPSNKVTEKGKDVELRCDPISGHTALYWYRQSLGQGLEFLIYFQGNSAPDKSGLPSDRFSAERTGGSVSTLTIQRTQQEDSAVYLCASSLAGGDTGELFFGEGSRLTVL.

V is TRBV5-6 and J is TRBJ1-5, with TRBD1 matching 12 bases. Trimming at V came to 4 bases and at J to 6 bases, leaving 11 bases not matched to a gene. This CDR3 contains 17 residues. From germline, CDR1 is SGHDT and CDR2 YYEEEE. DNA for the CDR3: TGTGCCAGCAGCCAGGGGACAGGGGGCAGGTTGAGTCAGCCCCAGCATTTT. Amino acid sequence: CASSQGTGGRLSQPQHF. Combining the CDR3 with reference TRBV5-6 and TRBJ1-5 gives the whole variable domain DAGVTQSPTHLIKTRGQQVTLRCSPKSGHDTVSWYQQALGQGPQFIFQYYEEEERQRGNFPDRFSGHQFPNYSSELNVNALLLGDSALYLCASSQGTGGRLSQPQHFGDGTRLSIL.

The rearrangement links TRBV28 to TRBJ1-1; perhaps TRBD1 as D (6 bases). This CDR3 spans 14 amino acids. Deletions cut 5 bases from V and 5 bases from J, with 15 bases between. Germline values: CDR1 MDHEN, CDR2 SYDVKM. The CDR3 DNA reads as TGTGCCAGCAGTCCCTCCGGGGGGCGAACTGAAGCTTTCTTT. Translating gives CASSPSGGRTEAFF.

This clone occurred once. The chain recombines TRBV18 with TRBJ1-1; D remains ambiguous. The germline V and J ends were trimmed by 3 bases and 0 bases, with 11 bases remaining between them. Looked up from germline, CDR1 is KGHSH and CDR2 is LQKENI. The CDR3 is 15 residues long. CDR3 coding DNA: TGTGCCAGCTCACCCCGTAGGGAGATGAACACTGAAGCTTTCTTT. It yields the protein CASSPRREMNTEAFF.

Turning to this clone: The same CDR3 arises from other DNA sequences in this sample as well. The V call is TRBV28, the J call TRBJ1-1; 7 positions match TRBD1. Germline V CDR1 and CDR2: MDHEN, SYDVKM. This CDR3 is built from 14 residues. The J segment lost 2 bases and the V segment lost 6 bases, leaving 6 bases of the junction unmatched. CDR3 region: CASRQGGINTEAFF. The CDR3 region has the DNA TGTGCCAGCAGGCAGGGGGGGATTAACACTGAAGCTTTCTTT.

This clone occurred a few times. The rearrangement links TRBV19 to TRBJ1-4, with TRBD1 identical over 7 bases. Germline CDR1 is LNHDA and CDR2 is SQIVND (reference sequence). CDR3 length equals 15 residues. With 4 bases clipped from V and 4 bases from J, the junction kept 6 bases outside the gene matches. In DNA, the CDR3 is TGTGCCAGTAGTAGACAGGGAGCAGATAATGAAAAACTGTTTTTT. Protein: CASSRQGADNEKLFF.

This chain uses TRBV5-1 with TRBJ1-2, with 9 bases that match TRBD1. Germline V gene data show CDR1 as SGHRS and CDR2 as YFSETQ. The CDR3 length is 15 residues. V gave up 4 bases and J gave up 5 bases; unmatched junction bases: 9. The CDR3 coding sequence is TGCGCCAGCAGCCCACAGACAGGGGGAGGGTATGGCTACACCTTC. Translation gives CASSPQTGGGYGYTF.

The sample holds a few counts of this clone. This chain connects TRBV11-3 to TRBJ2-3; D is ambiguous. Trimming cost V 5 bases and J 0 bases, with 6 bases left between them. The germline V gene encodes CDR1 SGHNT and CDR2 YENEEA. This CDR3 has 13 residues. The CDR3 protein is CASSATSTDTQYF. The DNA for the CDR3 is TGTGCCAGCAGCGCCACTAGCACAGATACGCAGTATTTT.

The V gene is TRBV5-1, the J gene TRBJ2-2; 7 bases agree with TRBD1. The CDR3 runs 16 residues. V shed 5 bases, J shed 0 bases, and the junction held 7 bases outside the gene matches. Per germline, CDR1 SGHRS and CDR2 YFSETQ. CDR3 nucleotides: TGCGCCAGCAGAGGGGGCGGAGTTTCGAACACCGGGGAGCTGTTTTTT. Encoded protein: CASRGGGVSNTGELFF.

This clone is a singleton in its sample. The chain employs TRBV19 and TRBJ1-3; 10 positions match TRBD1. The V gene's germline CDR1 is LNHDA and CDR2 SQIVND (reference sequence). Trimming cost V 5 bases and J 3 bases; bases outside gene matches: 10. The CDR3 spans 17 residues. This chain's CDR3 is CASSVLTGGSNGNTIYF. CDR3 bases: TGTGCCAGTAGTGTTCTGACAGGGGGCTCCAATGGAAACACCATATATTTT.

The CDR3 here is CASSPGTGWNYGYTF. Here the CDR3 DNA reads TGTGCCAGCAGCCCCGGGACAGGTTGGAACTATGGCTACACCTTC. This chain joins TRBV5-6 and TRBJ1-2, with 8 bases that match TRBD1. This CDR3 contains 15 residues. CDR1 is SGHDT and CDR2 is YYEEEE in the germline V gene. V lost 4 bases to trimming and J lost 2 bases; unmatched junction nucleotides: 7.

The chain joins TRBV27 to TRBJ2-1, with unresolved D. Deletions cut 5 bases from V and 8 bases from J, with 16 bases between. Germline V CDR1 and CDR2: MNHEY, SMNVEV (reference sequence). This CDR3 has 14 amino acids. The CDR3 is CASSRSAYFDEQFF. The DNA of the CDR3 is TGTGCCAGCAGTCGGAGCGCCTATTTCGATGAGCAGTTCTTC.

This chain connects TRBV4-2 to TRBJ1-5; TRBD1 matches 8 bases. Germline V gene data show CDR1 as LGHNA and CDR2 as YNFKEQ. V gave up 3 bases and J gave up 3 bases; unmatched junction bases: 4. This CDR3 has 15 amino acids. The CDR3 spells CASSQETGDNQPQHF. In nucleotides, the CDR3 is TGTGCCAGCAGCCAGGAGACAGGGGACAATCAGCCCCAGCATTTT.

The chain uses TRBV15 and TRBJ1-3; no clear D. Germline V lookup: CDR1 LNHNV, CDR2 YYDKDF (reference sequence). V gave up 0 bases and J gave up 2 bases, with 8 bases separating them. The CDR3 contains 15 residues. The CDR3 spells CATSRDMGTGNTIYF. The CDR3 nucleotides are TGTGCCACCAGCAGAGATATGGGGACTGGAAACACCATATATTTT.

The J gene is TRBJ2-3, the V gene TRBV7-2; 7 bases map to TRBD1. CDR3 length equals 15 residues. The junction had 8 bases not matched to a gene; V was cut back by 6 bases and J by 2 bases. CDR1 and CDR2 (germline): SGHTA, FQGNSA. The CDR3 sequence: CASSRDSRNTDTQYF. The CDR3 bases are TGTGCCAGCAGTAGGGACAGCCGCAACACAGATACGCAGTATTTT.

As DNA, the CDR3 is TGTGCCAGCAGCTTCGGAGGGAGGGTCGGCAATGAGCAGTTCTTC. Its protein product is CASSFGGRVGNEQFF. The chain has TRBV4-2 and TRBJ2-1, with 7 bases that match TRBD2. Germline V gene data show CDR1 as LGHNA and CDR2 as YNFKEQ. The J segment lost 6 bases and the V segment lost 5 bases, leaving 10 bases of the junction unmatched. The CDR3 covers 15 residues.

This chain connects TRBV5-4 to TRBJ2-7, with D perhaps TRBD2 (5 bases). The CDR3 sequence is 15 residues long. The V end lost 0 bases, the J end lost 1 base, and 11 bases lay between the germline ends. CDR1 is SGHNT, CDR2 YYREEE, per germline (reference sequence). The CDR3: CASSLGGSGSYEQYF. CDR3 DNA: TGTGCCAGCAGCTTGGGAGGGAGTGGGTCCTACGAGCAGTACTTC.

The CDR3 is CASSSGGAGAYEQYF. DNA of the CDR3: TGTGCCAGCAGCTCCGGGGGGGCGGGAGCCTACGAGCAGTACTTC. The chain is built from TRBV7-9 and TRBJ2-7; TRBD2 matches 8 bases. Germline-derived CDR1 and CDR2 are SEHNR and FQNEAQ (reference sequence). The junction had 7 bases not matched to a gene; V was cut back by 4 bases and J by 2 bases. The CDR3 loop spans 15 amino acids.

The rearrangement joins TRBV2 to TRBJ2-1, with 7 bases that match TRBD2. There are 16 residues in the CDR3. The J segment lost 5 bases and the V segment lost 7 bases, leaving 14 bases of the junction unmatched. CDR1 SNHLY and CDR2 FYNNEI come from the germline V gene. The CDR3 protein is CASNNRDYSSDNEQFF. The DNA of the CDR3 is TGTGCCAGCAATAACCGGGACTATTCATCCGACAATGAGCAGTTCTTC.

V is TRBV19 and J is TRBJ2-2; TRBD1 matches 7 bases. This CDR3 has 15 amino acids. Germline values: CDR1 LNHDA, CDR2 SQIVND (reference sequence). V lost 6 bases, J lost 1 base, and 5 bases stayed unmatched. The CDR3 sequence is CASRTGTENTGELFF. The CDR3 DNA sequence: TGTGCCAGTAGAACCGGGACAGAGAACACCGGGGAGCTGTTTTTT.

This clone was picked up one time. The gene calls are TRBV2 and TRBJ1-6; 12 nucleotides line up with TRBD1. The CDR3 has 17 residues. The V gene end was trimmed by 7 bases and the J gene end by 7 bases; junction bases not matched to a gene: 11. Per the germline V gene, CDR1 is SNHLY and CDR2 is FYNNEI. CDR3 in DNA: TGTGCCAGCAAAGGGACAGGGGGCTCCCGAGGAAATTCACCCCTCCACTTT. Its protein product is CASKGTGGSRGNSPLHF. Combining the CDR3 with reference TRBV2 and TRBJ1-6 gives the whole variable domain EPEVTQTPSHQVTQMGQEVILRCVPISNHLYFYWYRQILGQKVEFLVSFYNNEISEKSEIFDDQFSVERPDGSNFTLKIRSTKLEDSAMYFCASKGTGGSRGNSPLHFGNGTRLTVT.

This sequence joins TRBV27 and TRBJ2-1; D might be TRBD1 or TRBD2, each matching 5 bases. Germline V gene sequence: CDR1 MNHEY, CDR2 SMNVEV (reference sequence). V was cut by 10 bases and J by 1 base, with 17 bases left in between. The CDR3 extends over 15 amino acids. The DNA for the CDR3 is TGTGCCACCGGGCGGGCGACAGCTTCCTACAATGAGCAGTTCTTC. Amino acid sequence: CATGRATASYNEQFF.

For this clone: The same CDR3 is also encoded by other DNA sequences in this sample. This chain connects TRBV30 to TRBJ2-7; D tentatively fits TRBD1 or TRBD2 (6 bases each). Germline V gene data show CDR1 as GTSNPN and CDR2 as SVGIG (reference sequence). The CDR3 is made up of 12 amino acids. V was clipped by 1 base and J by 4 bases, with 8 bases between them. The CDR3 DNA reads TGTGCCTGGAGTGGGGGGGCTTACGAGCAGTACTTC. Amino acids: CAWSGGAYEQYF.